What follows is one T cell receptor (beta chain) and its context. Its antigen is currently unknown. Assay: immunoSEQ multiplex PCR; the TCRdb copy retains only in-frame clones and omits some. The sample carries around 99,000 clones, approximately 94% recorded once. This entry is derived from a study of T cell responses to AZD1222 COVID-19 vaccine. Regarding the study as a whole: Recipients of AZD1222 seropositive at baseline numbered only 6 or 7. Researchers took repertoire samples only after the peak T cell response had come.

Germline loops: CDR1 LNHNV, CDR2 YYDKDF (reference sequence). Trimming cost V 6 bases and J 6 bases, with 12 bases left between them. CDR3 length equals 13 residues. The sample was peripheral blood, taken on day 0 of AZD1222 vaccination. The sequence derives from an adult in good health. This sequence joins TRBV15 and TRBJ2-4, with a possible D match to TRBD1 (5 bases). CDR3 protein: CATSARTPNIQYF. The CDR3 nucleotides are TGTGCCACCAGTGCAAGGACACCAAACATTCAGTACTTC.